This T cell receptor beta chain stems from a study of T-cell memory formation after mild COVID-19. Findings and limits, study-wide: Whereas later expanders leaned CD4+, clones contracting day 15 to 85 showed a balanced CD4/CD8 makeup.

TCRdb re-called the 5' RACE reads through MiXCR, storing one row per CDR3 protein. The table includes a few hundred thousand distinct CDR3 sequences, 20% to 25% detected once. This clonotype was detected only a few times. Antigen: not known. The origin of this receptor is an adult woman who had mild COVID-19 (a few samples of this study predate the infection). Cell type and time point are not known. Specimen: PBMCs or a T cell subset sorted from them (not recorded which).

As DNA, the CDR3 is TGCGCCAGCAGCCAAGATGGTAGCGGGAGGCTGGGTTATACGCAGTATTTT. Amino acids: CASSQDGSGRLGYTQYF. The J gene is TRBJ2-3, the V gene TRBV4-1, with 10 bases identical to TRBD2. The CDR3 is made up of 17 amino acids. V lost 0 bases and J lost 7; bases outside the gene matches: 10. The germline V gene encodes CDR1 MGHRA and CDR2 YSYEKL.